This T cell receptor beta chain appears in the sequencing data of a study of shared clonotypes between healthy human individuals. General study results and limits: The sole specimen, blood, was sampled, and tissue repertoires likely differ.

A remark on this clone: Its target is unknown.

Trimming took 5 bases from V and 0 from J, leaving 10 bases between them. CDR3 length: 14 residues. Germline loops: CDR1 SGHTA, CDR2 FQGTGA. The authors ran the assay at deep level. Genomic DNA belonging to each subset was distributed in equal measure over several immunoSEQ plates. Method: immunoSEQ multiplex PCR; TCRdb's copy keeps in-frame clones and lacks some. The sample includes hundreds of thousands of clones, 70% to 80% of them seen just once. This receptor was taken from a woman in her thirties or forties in good health. Some clones in this sample may be carry-over from other donors' samples. The sample comprised PBMCs. V and J are TRBV7-3 and TRBJ1-2; D gene ambiguous. The CDR3: CASSETGANYGYTF. The CDR3 DNA reads TGTGCCAGCAGCGAGACGGGTGCTAACTATGGCTACACCTTC.